This TCR beta chain is drawn from a study of post-analysis software for immune sequencing data. Study summary: As for disease course, relapsing-remitting, secondary progressive and progressive-relapsing multiple sclerosis were all included.

A remark on this clonotype: What it binds is unknown.

Unique molecular identifiers featured in each of the TCR beta cDNA libraries. TCRdb processed the PCR reads anew with MiXCR; each CDR3 protein has one entry. The sample holds approximately 350,000 distinct CDR3 sequences, approximately 33% seen once. General observations from the study: In multiple sclerosis, normalized Chao1 diversity was significantly below that of controls.

The specimen sequenced was blood. This clonotype was obtained from a girl between 10 and 17 years old with multiple sclerosis.

CDR3 DNA: TGTGCCAGCATGAAGGAAAGGGGCTCCTACAATGAGCAGTTCTTC. It codes for CASMKERGSYNEQFF. The gene calls are TRBV2 and TRBJ2-1; maybe TRBD1 (5 bases). V lost 7 bases and J lost 0, with 13 bases in between. This CDR3 has 15 amino acids. Germline values: CDR1 SNHLY, CDR2 FYNNEI.